These T cell receptor beta chains were read from a single sample in a study of T cell responses to AZD1222 COVID-19 vaccine. Sequencing used immunoSEQ multiplex PCR; TCRdb keeps in-frame clones, though not all of them. This table has more than 150,000 clones, 92% appearing once. The sequencing used peripheral blood, collected 28 days after the second AZD1222 dose. Receptors were obtained from an adult who received the AZD1222 COVID-19 vaccine. Both conserved end residues are part of each CDR3. The order of the fields is D gene, clone size, J gene, CDR3 length, V gene, CDR3 protein, CDR3 DNA. The D gene is left open where the match is weak. Not all rows give a size; the values are once, few, many and, for expanded clones, a class.

NA	NA	TRBJ1-4	13	TRBV10-1	CASTATRGEKLFF	TGCGCCAGCACGGCCACGCGGGGTGAAAAACTGTTTTTT
TRBD2	NA	TRBJ2-7	15	TRBV14	CASSLSGGTTYEQYF	TGTGCCAGCAGCCTTAGCGGGGGGACTACTTACGAGCAGTACTTC
NA	NA	TRBJ2-2	14	TRBV3-1/TRBV3-2	CASSLGQFPGELFF	TGTGCCAGCAGTCTTGGACAGTTCCCCGGGGAGCTGTTTTTT
NA	NA	TRBJ1-1	14	TRBV30	CAWIRGSGNTEAFF	TGTGCCTGGATTCGCGGGTCAGGTAACACTGAAGCTTTCTTT
TRBD2	NA	TRBJ2-5	16	TRBV11-2	CASSLAGAGGQETQYF	TGTGCCAGCAGCTTAGCTGGGGCGGGGGGGCAAGAGACCCAGTACTTC
NA	once	TRBJ1-5	12	TRBV28	CASQVGSQPQHF	TGTGCCAGCCAAGTGGGGTCCCAGCCCCAGCATTTT
TRBD1	NA	TRBJ1-3	13	TRBV5-1	CASWGQGRNTIYF	TGCGCCAGCTGGGGACAGGGGAGAAACACCATATATTTT
NA	NA	TRBJ1-5	16	TRBV7-2	CASSPSGIFSNQPQHF	TGTGCCAGCAGCCCGAGCGGGATATTTAGCAATCAGCCCCAGCATTTT
NA	once	TRBJ1-2	17	TRBV7-9	CASSQSLGGESVYGYTF	TGTGCCAGCAGTCAATCACTCGGGGGGGAATCTGTATATGGCTACACCTTC
NA	NA	TRBJ2-1	11	TRBV29-1	CSVRQNNEQFF	TGCAGCGTCCGCCAGAACAATGAGCAGTTCTTC
TRBD2	NA	TRBJ2-1	17	TRBV7-9	CASSLGPGTSGNNEQFF	TGTGCCAGCAGCTTAGGCCCTGGGACTAGCGGAAACAATGAGCAGTTCTTC
TRBD2	NA	TRBJ2-3	18	TRBV9	CASSFLAGGPSGTDTQYF	TGTGCCAGCAGCTTCCTAGCGGGAGGGCCCTCTGGCACAGATACGCAGTATTTT
TRBD2	NA	TRBJ2-4	17	TRBV9	CASSDPLAGGNKNIQYF	TGTGCCAGCAGCGATCCCTTAGCGGGAGGGAACAAAAACATTCAGTACTTC
NA	NA	TRBJ1-1	15	TRBV5-1	CASSLDPDAGTEAFF	TGCGCCAGCAGCCTTGACCCCGACGCGGGCACTGAAGCTTTCTTT
TRBD1	NA	TRBJ2-5	15	TRBV15	CATSIDRDRGKTQYF	TGTGCCACCAGCATCGACCGGGACAGGGGCAAGACCCAGTACTTC
TRBD1	once	TRBJ1-1	14	TRBV4-3	CASSQDRGRAEAFF	TGCGCCAGCAGCCAAGACAGGGGGCGGGCTGAAGCTTTCTTT
NA	NA	TRBJ2-2	15	TRBV19	CASSPWGLRRGELFF	TGTGCCAGTAGCCCCTGGGGGCTAAGGAGGGGGGAGCTGTTTTTT
NA	NA	TRBJ1-2	15	TRBV4-1	CASSQAARDNYGYTF	TGCGCCAGCAGCCAAGCCGCGAGGGATAACTATGGCTACACCTTC
NA	NA	TRBJ2-3	15	TRBV6-5	CASRWTSQGTDTQYF	TGTGCCAGCAGATGGACCAGCCAGGGCACAGATACGCAGTATTTT
NA	NA	TRBJ2-1	13	TRBV5-5	CASSSGGALVQFF	TGTGCCAGCAGCTCGGGTGGGGCCCTGGTGCAGTTCTTC
TRBD1	once	TRBJ1-2	12	TRBV30	CAWSGQGYGYTF	TGTGCCTGGAGTGGACAGGGCTATGGCTACACCTTC
TRBD1	once	TRBJ2-2	13	TRBV29-1	CSVPAGGTGELFF	TGCAGCGTACCTGCAGGGGGCACCGGGGAGCTGTTTTTT
TRBD2	NA	TRBJ2-7	17	TRBV3-1/TRBV3-2	CASSPLLGGGTEYEQYF	TGTGCCAGCAGCCCCCTTCTGGGCGGGGGTACCGAGTACGAGCAGTACTTC
NA	NA	TRBJ2-3	13	TRBV28	CASSLTGADTQYF	TGTGCCAGCAGTCTCACCGGGGCAGATACGCAGTATTTT
NA	NA	TRBJ2-7	15	TRBV3-1/TRBV3-2	CASSQGPAGTYEQYF	TGTGCCAGCAGCCAAGGTCCGGCAGGGACCTACGAGCAGTACTTC
NA	NA	TRBJ1-5	17	TRBV21-1	CASSKCGRGYSNQPQHF	TGTGCCAGCAGCAAGTGCGGCCGGGGCTATAGCAATCAGCCCCAGCATTTT
TRBD1	NA	TRBJ2-5	19	TRBV9	CASSVEGQGVGAREETQYF	TGTGCCAGCAGCGTAGAGGGACAGGGAGTGGGTGCACGGGAAGAGACCCAGTACTTC
TRBD1	NA	TRBJ1-5	17	TRBV2	CASSAWTGARGNQPQHF	TGTGCCAGCAGTGCTTGGACAGGGGCTCGGGGCAATCAGCCCCAGCATTTT
NA	NA	TRBJ1-1	15	TRBV5-1	CASSLLGATNTEAFF	TGCGCCAGCAGCTTGTTGGGGGCCACTAACACTGAAGCTTTCTTT
TRBD2	NA	TRBJ2-1	20	TRBV19	CASSISSGAGLGMINNEQFF	TGTGCCAGTAGTATCTCCAGCGGGGCGGGTTTAGGAATGATAAACAATGAGCAGTTCTTC
NA	NA	TRBJ1-2	15	TRBV2	CASSGGQKANYGYTF	TGTGCCAGCAGTGGGGGGCAGAAAGCTAACTATGGCTACACCTTC
NA	NA	TRBJ2-6	11	TRBV2	CARTGANVLTF	TGTGCCAGGACTGGGGCCAACGTCCTGACTTTC
NA	NA	TRBJ2-2	12	TRBV7-3	CASSPSTGELFF	TGTGCCAGCAGCCCCAGCACCGGGGAGCTGTTTTTT